A single sample is the source of the 26 T cell receptor beta chains below, sequenced in a study of OX40 agonist ivuxolimab in advanced cancers. Libraries were prepared by immunoSEQ multiplex PCR; TCRdb keeps only in-frame clonotypes and omits some of them. Of roughly 60,000 clones in the sample, more than 80% were seen once. The source was CD4+ or CD8+ T cells sorted from blood, collected in a trial of the OX40 agonist ivuxolimab. These receptors came from an adult with an advanced solid tumor such as melanoma, head and neck, liver or kidney cancer.

CDR3 in DNA: TGTGCCAGCTCATCGCGACTAGCGGGAGTGGGAAGTGAAGAGACCCAGTACTTC. Translation: CASSSRLAGVGSEETQYF. The V gene is TRBV18, the J gene TRBJ2-5; 12 bases align to TRBD2. CDR1 is KGHSH and CDR2 is LQKENI in the germline V gene. The J segment lost 3 bases and the V segment lost 5 bases, leaving 13 bases of the junction unmatched. The CDR3 has 18 residues.

This clone was recorded once. The V and J genes are TRBV18 and TRBJ2-3; 7 bases map to TRBD2. V lost 0 bases to trimming and J lost 4 bases; unmatched junction nucleotides: 4. Germline values: CDR1 KGHSH, CDR2 LQKENI. This CDR3 comprises 15 residues. CDR3 sequence: CASSPPAGVPDTQYF. The CDR3 nucleotides are TGTGCCAGCTCACCACCGGCGGGAGTACCAGATACGCAGTATTTT.

V gene TRBV6-5 combines with J gene TRBJ2-5; D remains ambiguous. The length of the CDR3 is 12 residues. Germline loops: CDR1 MNHEY, CDR2 SVGAGI. Trimming stripped 5 bases from V and 7 bases from J, with 11 bases between. Here the CDR3 reads CASSRMWGTQYF. CDR3 nucleotide sequence: TGTGCCAGCAGTAGAATGTGGGGGACCCAGTACTTC.

The chain uses TRBV21-1 and TRBJ1-2; the table assigns TRBD1, which was not confirmed against the DNA. TRBV21-1 is an annotated pseudogene. This CDR3 comprises 14 residues. CDR3 loop: CASRRDRIGYGYTF. CDR3 DNA sequence: TGTGCCAGCAGACGGGACAGGATCGGCTATGGCTACACCTTC.

Notes on this clone: The junction departs from germline at one end; a sequencing error may be responsible. The CDR3 DNA sequence: TGTGTCAGCAGCTTAGGGTTCTCCTACGAGCAGTACTTC. Its protein product is CVSSLGFSYEQYF. The chain joins TRBV7-2 to TRBJ2-7; no reliable D call. CDR1 SGHTA and CDR2 FQGNSA come from the germline V gene. The CDR3 spans 13 residues.

The chain carries TRBV2 and TRBJ2-3, with 9 bases that match TRBD2. This CDR3 is 14 amino acids long. With 6 bases clipped from V and 3 bases from J, the junction kept 4 bases outside the gene matches. Germline V gene data show CDR1 as SNHLY and CDR2 as FYNNEI. The CDR3 region has the DNA TGTGCCAGCAGACTGACTAGCGGAACAGATACGCAGTATTTT. It is translated as CASRLTSGTDTQYF. Based on the CDR3 plus reference TRBV2 and TRBJ2-3, the full variable domain is EPEVTQTPSHQVTQMGQEVILRCVPISNHLYFYWYRQILGQKVEFLVSFYNNEISEKSEIFDDQFSVERPDGSNFTLKIRSTKLEDSAMYFCASRLTSGTDTQYFGPGTRLTVL.

The DNA of the CDR3 is TGTGCCAGCAGTCAAGGCGGTAGATGGGATGAGCAGTTCTTC. Translated: CASSQGGRWDEQFF. The chain links TRBV6-5 to TRBJ2-1; no definite D call. Trimming shortened V by 5 bases and J by 8 bases, and 16 bases separated the two germline ends. Germline V lookup: CDR1 MNHEY, CDR2 SVGAGI. This CDR3 contains 14 residues.

V and J are TRBV29-1 and TRBJ2-1, with D possibly being TRBD2 (6 bases). CDR1 is SQVTM, CDR2 ANQGSEA, per germline. The CDR3 length is 14 residues. Trimming removed 2 bases at V and 6 bases at J, with 14 bases between. CDR3 DNA: TGCAGCGTTGAAATCGGGAGTGGGGGCAATGAGCAGTTCTTC. It is translated as CSVEIGSGGNEQFF.

This clone was observed once. V usage is TRBV7-8 and J usage is TRBJ2-5; possibly TRBD1 for D (5 bases). Germline values: CDR1 SGHVS, CDR2 FQNEAQ. The CDR3 is 13 amino acids. V was pared by 6 bases and J by 2 bases, with 10 bases between. The chain's CDR3 is CASSWGRQETQYF. The CDR3 region has the DNA TGTGCCAGCAGTTGGGGCCGTCAAGAGACCCAGTACTTC.

V is TRBV28 and J is TRBJ2-5; either TRBD1 or TRBD2 may supply D (5 bases each). The CDR3 loop spans 12 amino acids. The V end was cut by 7 bases, the J end by 9 bases, with 15 bases between. Germline V CDR1 and CDR2: MDHEN, SYDVKM. The CDR3 here is CASKGSYGSQYF. The DNA of the CDR3 is TGTGCCAGCAAGGGGAGCTACGGGTCCCAGTACTTC.

The J gene is TRBJ2-5, the V gene TRBV2, with D unresolved. The CDR3 covers 13 residues. Germline CDR1 SNHLY, CDR2 FYNNEI. The V gene lost 7 bases and the J gene lost 2 bases, with 11 bases spanning the gap. CDR3 in amino acids: CASTGQIQETQYF. Here the CDR3 DNA reads TGTGCCAGCACAGGTCAGATACAAGAGACCCAGTACTTC.

The J gene is TRBJ2-1, the V gene TRBV20-1; D not resolved. V shed 7 bases and J shed 9 bases, with 10 bases lying between them. The CDR3 length is 10 residues. CDR1 is DFQATT, CDR2 SNEGSKA, per germline (reference sequence). CDR3 sequence reads: CSVDGSEQFF. CDR3 in DNA: TGCAGTGTTGACGGTTCTGAGCAGTTCTTC.

The CDR3 coding sequence is TGCAGCGTTGAAGATGGGCGGCAGGGGGCGGAAGCTTTCTTT. As protein: CSVEDGRQGAEAFF. This rearrangement joins TRBV29-1 to TRBJ1-1, with 8 bases identical to TRBD1. The CDR3 is 14 amino acids. Germline values: CDR1 SQVTM, CDR2 ANQGSEA. With V trimmed by 0 bases and J by 8 bases, 8 bases remained unmatched.

A single count supports this clone. The chain carries TRBV4-1 and TRBJ2-1; TRBD2 is a possible D gene (7 bases). Looked up from germline, CDR1 is MGHRA and CDR2 is YSYEKL. CDR3 size: 18 residues. With 0 bases removed from V and 2 bases from J, the gap between germline ends came to 17 bases. The CDR3 coding sequence is TGCGCCAGCAGCCAAGATCGGACCGGCGGGGGCGCCTACAATGAGCAGTTCTTC. Residues: CASSQDRTGGGAYNEQFF.

CDR3: CASSKRQGAGRLNTGELFF. In nucleotides, the CDR3 is TGTGCCAGCAGCAAACGACAGGGGGCAGGCCGATTGAACACCGGGGAGCTGTTTTTT. This chain joins TRBV13 and TRBJ2-2, with TRBD1 identical over 10 bases. V was pared by 5 bases and J by 1 base, with 13 bases of the junction left unmatched. The germline gives CDR1 PRHDT, CDR2 FYEKMQ (reference sequence). The CDR3 is made up of 19 amino acids. The variable domain in full, with the rest retrieved from reference TRBV13 and TRBJ2-2, is AAGVIQSPRHLIKEKRETATLKCYPIPRHDTVYWYQQGPGQDPQFLISFYEKMQSDKGSIPDRFSAQQFSDYHSELNMSSLELGDSALYFCASSKRQGAGRLNTGELFFGEGSRLTVL.

The chain joins TRBV11-3 to TRBJ2-2, with 8 nucleotides matching TRBD1. This CDR3 region has 14 residues. With 5 bases clipped from V and 5 bases from J, the junction kept 4 bases outside the gene matches. In germline, CDR1 is SGHNT, CDR2 YENEEA. The CDR3 protein is CASSRRQGTGELFF. In nucleotides, the CDR3 is TGTGCCAGCAGCCGACGACAGGGGACCGGGGAGCTGTTTTTT.

This chain links TRBV6-1 with TRBJ1-2; the D is unclear. The CDR3 consists of 13 residues. In germline, CDR1 is MNHNS, CDR2 SASEGT. Trimming shortened V by 6 bases and J by 5 bases, and 13 bases separated the two germline ends. CDR3 residues: CASRPGNSYGYTF. Written as DNA, the CDR3 is TGTGCCAGCAGACCGGGAAACTCTTATGGCTACACCTTC.

The V gene is TRBV11-2, the J gene TRBJ2-5; 8 bases map to TRBD1. The length of the CDR3 is 17 residues. CDR1 and CDR2 (germline): SGHAT, FQNNGV. V was pared by 3 bases and J by 3 bases, with 12 bases of the junction left unmatched. CDR3 sequence reads: CASSFSFGQGAEETQYF. In nucleotides, the CDR3 is TGTGCCAGCAGCTTTAGTTTCGGGCAGGGGGCGGAAGAGACCCAGTACTTC.

V gene TRBV5-1 combines with J gene TRBJ1-4, with TRBD1 identical over 7 bases. After removal of 0 bases from V and 2 bases from J, the junction contained 4 bases not matched to a gene. The CDR3 has 16 amino acids. Germline V gene lookup returns CDR1 SGHRS and CDR2 YFSETQ. CDR3 region: CASSLAAGGTNEKLFF. The CDR3 nucleotides are TGCGCCAGCAGCTTGGCCGCAGGGGGGACTAATGAAAAACTGTTTTTT.

The chain carries TRBV7-6 and TRBJ2-4, with a tentative D call TRBD1 (6 bases). Germline V gene data show CDR1 as SGHVS and CDR2 as FNYEAQ. The CDR3 contains 16 residues. Trimming cost V 2 bases and J 0 bases, with 11 bases left between them. The CDR3 coding sequence is TGTGCCAGCAGCTTAATAACAGGGTTAGCCAAAAACATTCAGTACTTC. This codes for CASSLITGLAKNIQYF.

The chain recombines TRBV13 with TRBJ2-3, with 9 bases identical to TRBD2. V was pared by 7 bases and J by 2 bases, with 7 bases of the junction left unmatched. The CDR3 consists of 15 residues. From germline, CDR1 is PRHDT and CDR2 FYEKMQ (reference sequence). CDR3 DNA: TGTGCCAGCACCGAAGCGGGGGGACTCACAGATACGCAGTATTTT. Its translation is CASTEAGGLTDTQYF.

V and J are TRBV7-8 and TRBJ2-1; no clear D gene. This CDR3 is 11 amino acids long. The germline V gene has CDR1 SGHVS and CDR2 FQNEAQ. Trimming cost V 3 bases and J 6 bases, with 3 bases left between them. The CDR3 loop reads CASSFSNEQFF. The CDR3 DNA is TGTGCCAGCAGCTTTTCCAATGAGCAGTTCTTC.

The rearrangement joins TRBV4-1 to TRBJ2-1; TRBD2 aligns across 9 bases. This CDR3 is built from 16 residues. J gave up 3 bases and V 1 base, and 4 bases lay outside the gene matches. CDR1 is MGHRA and CDR2 is YSYEKL in the germline V gene. The CDR3, as DNA: TGCGCCAGCAGCCAAGTGGCAGCGGGAGGCTACAATGAGCAGTTCTTC. It specifies CASSQVAAGGYNEQFF.

A word on this clone: The CDR3 carries no conserved terminal phenylalanine or tryptophan, so it likely arises from a read error. Because the CDR3's place on the DNA is in doubt, the DNA is left out and the CDR3 is given as listed by TCRdb. The chain has TRBV6-5 and TRBJ2-2. CDR1 is MNHEY and CDR2 is SVGAGI in the germline V gene. The CDR3 is 8 residues long, counting both termini. The CDR3 reads CASSYSRR.

The chain uses TRBV6-5 and TRBJ2-7; 7 positions agree with TRBD1. The V segment lost 7 bases and the J segment 0 bases; nucleotides outside the gene matches: 6. CDR3 length: 14 amino acids. Germline CDR1 MNHEY, CDR2 SVGAGI. The CDR3 bases are TGTGCCAGCACCCGACAGGGCCGCTCCTACGAGCAGTACTTC. Protein sequence: CASTRQGRSYEQYF.

The rearrangement uses TRBV7-8 and TRBJ2-7; the D gene is possibly TRBD1 (6 bases). Trimming cost V 3 bases and J 4 bases, with 16 bases left between them. Germline V gene lookup returns CDR1 SGHVS and CDR2 FQNEAQ. The CDR3 sequence is 15 residues long. CDR3 sequence reads: CASSFNPGTQYEQYF. The CDR3 DNA follows: TGTGCCAGCAGCTTCAATCCCGGGACACAATACGAGCAGTACTTC.